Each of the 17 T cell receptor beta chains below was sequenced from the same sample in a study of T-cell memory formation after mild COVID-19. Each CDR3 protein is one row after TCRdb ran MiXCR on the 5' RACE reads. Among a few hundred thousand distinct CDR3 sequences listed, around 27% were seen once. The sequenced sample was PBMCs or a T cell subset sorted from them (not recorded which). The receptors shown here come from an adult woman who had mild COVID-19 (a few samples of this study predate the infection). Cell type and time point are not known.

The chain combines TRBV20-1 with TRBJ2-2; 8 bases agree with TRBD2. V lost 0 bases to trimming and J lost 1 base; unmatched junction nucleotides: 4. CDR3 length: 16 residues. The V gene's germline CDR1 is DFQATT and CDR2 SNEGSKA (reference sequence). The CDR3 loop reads CSARDMLAGNTGELFF. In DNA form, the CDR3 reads TGCAGTGCTAGAGATATGCTAGCGGGGAACACCGGGGAGCTGTTTTTT.

CDR3 amino acids: CASSLSASGPDTQYF. CDR3 bases: TGTGCCAGCAGTTTATCGGCAAGTGGCCCAGATACGCAGTATTTT. This chain links TRBV12-3 or TRBV12-4 with TRBJ2-3; the D is unclear. The CDR3 is 15 residues long. V was pared by 2 bases and J by 4 bases, with 13 bases between.

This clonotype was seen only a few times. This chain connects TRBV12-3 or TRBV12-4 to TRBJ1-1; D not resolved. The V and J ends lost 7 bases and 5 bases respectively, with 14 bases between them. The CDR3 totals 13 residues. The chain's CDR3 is CASTYSWGTEAFF. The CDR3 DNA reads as TGTGCCAGCACTTACTCTTGGGGAACTGAAGCTTTCTTT.

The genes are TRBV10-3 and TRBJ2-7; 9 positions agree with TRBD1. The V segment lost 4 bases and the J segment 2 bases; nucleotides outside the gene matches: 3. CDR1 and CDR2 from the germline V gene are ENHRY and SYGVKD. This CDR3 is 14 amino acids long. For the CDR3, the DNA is TGTGCCATCAGTGGGACAGGGGAGGCCTACGAGCAGTACTTC. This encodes CAISGTGEAYEQYF.

CDR3 in amino acids: CAISVGTTYNEQFF. For the CDR3, the DNA is TGTGCCATCAGTGTGGGGACTACCTACAATGAGCAGTTCTTC. This chain connects TRBV10-3 to TRBJ2-1; 7 nucleotides agree with TRBD2. The V segment lost 4 bases and the J segment 2 bases; nucleotides outside the gene matches: 2. The CDR3 runs 14 residues. The germline CDR1 and CDR2 sequences are ENHRY and SYGVKD.

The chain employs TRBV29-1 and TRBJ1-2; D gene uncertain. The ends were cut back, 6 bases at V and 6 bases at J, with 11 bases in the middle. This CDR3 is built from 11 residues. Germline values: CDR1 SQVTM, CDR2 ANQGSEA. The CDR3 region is CSVPGSNGYTF. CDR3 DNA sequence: TGCAGCGTGCCCGGGTCTAATGGCTACACCTTC.

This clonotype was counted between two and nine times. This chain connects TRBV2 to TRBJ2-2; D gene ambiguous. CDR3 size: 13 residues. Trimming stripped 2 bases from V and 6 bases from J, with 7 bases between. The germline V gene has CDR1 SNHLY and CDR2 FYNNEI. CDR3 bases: TGTGCCAGCAGTGAACTAGTCGCCGGGGAGCTGTTTTTT. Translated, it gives CASSELVAGELFF.

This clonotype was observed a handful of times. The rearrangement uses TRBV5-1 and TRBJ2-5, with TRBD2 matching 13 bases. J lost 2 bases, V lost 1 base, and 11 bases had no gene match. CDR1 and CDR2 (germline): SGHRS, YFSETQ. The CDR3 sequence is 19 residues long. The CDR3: CASSLLSGTSGVLQETQYF. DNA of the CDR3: TGCGCCAGCAGCTTGTTAAGCGGGACTAGCGGGGTACTGCAAGAGACCCAGTACTTC.

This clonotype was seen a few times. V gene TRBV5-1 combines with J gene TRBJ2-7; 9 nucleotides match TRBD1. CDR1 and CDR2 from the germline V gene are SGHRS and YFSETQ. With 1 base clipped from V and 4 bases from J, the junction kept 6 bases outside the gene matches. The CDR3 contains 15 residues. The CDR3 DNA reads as TGCGCCAGCAGCTTGCAGGGGACAGGGCGGTACGAGCAGTACTTC. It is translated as CASSLQGTGRYEQYF.

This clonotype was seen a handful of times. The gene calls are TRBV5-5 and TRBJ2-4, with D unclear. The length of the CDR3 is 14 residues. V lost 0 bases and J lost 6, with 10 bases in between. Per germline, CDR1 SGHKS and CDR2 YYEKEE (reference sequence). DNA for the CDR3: TGTGCCAGCAGCTTGGGTTGGTCTGGAAACATTCAGTACTTC. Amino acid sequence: CASSLGWSGNIQYF.

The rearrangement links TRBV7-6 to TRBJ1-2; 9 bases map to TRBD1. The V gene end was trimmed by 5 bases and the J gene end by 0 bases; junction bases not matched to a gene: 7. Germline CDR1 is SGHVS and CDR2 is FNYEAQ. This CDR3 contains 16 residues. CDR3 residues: CASSGGQGKANYGYTF. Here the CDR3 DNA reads TGTGCCAGCAGCGGCGGACAGGGGAAGGCTAACTATGGCTACACCTTC.

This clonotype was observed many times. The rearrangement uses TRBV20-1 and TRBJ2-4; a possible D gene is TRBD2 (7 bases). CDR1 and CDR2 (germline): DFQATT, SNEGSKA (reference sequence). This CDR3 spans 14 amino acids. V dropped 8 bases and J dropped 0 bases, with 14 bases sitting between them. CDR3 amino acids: CSHQGREAKNIQYF. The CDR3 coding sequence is TGCAGTCACCAGGGGAGGGAAGCCAAAAACATTCAGTACTTC.

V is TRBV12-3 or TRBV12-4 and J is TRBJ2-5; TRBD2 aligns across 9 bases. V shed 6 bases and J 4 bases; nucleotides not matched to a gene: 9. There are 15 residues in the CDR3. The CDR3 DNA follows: TGTGCCAGCAGCCGGGCGGGGGGGCCGAGAGAGACCCAGTACTTC. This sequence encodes CASSRAGGPRETQYF.

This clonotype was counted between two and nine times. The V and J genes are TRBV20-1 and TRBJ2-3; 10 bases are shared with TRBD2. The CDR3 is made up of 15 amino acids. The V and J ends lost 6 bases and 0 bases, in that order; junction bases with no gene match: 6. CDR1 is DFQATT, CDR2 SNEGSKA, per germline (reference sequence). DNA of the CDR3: TGCAGTGCCTTTGAGCGGGGGGGTAGCACAGATACGCAGTATTTT. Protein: CSAFERGGSTDTQYF.

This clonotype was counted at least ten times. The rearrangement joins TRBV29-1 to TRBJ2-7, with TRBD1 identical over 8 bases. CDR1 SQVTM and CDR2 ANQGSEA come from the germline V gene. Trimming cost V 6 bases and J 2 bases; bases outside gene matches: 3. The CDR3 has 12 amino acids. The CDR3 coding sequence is TGCAGCGTCCTGACAGGGGCCTACGAGCAGTACTTC. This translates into CSVLTGAYEQYF.

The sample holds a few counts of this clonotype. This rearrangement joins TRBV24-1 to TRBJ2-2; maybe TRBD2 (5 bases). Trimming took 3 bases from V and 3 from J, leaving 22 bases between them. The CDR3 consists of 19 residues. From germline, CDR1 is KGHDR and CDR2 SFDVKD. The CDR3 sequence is CATSDVLPRASKHTGELFF. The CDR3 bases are TGTGCCACCAGTGATGTCCTCCCTCGAGCTAGCAAGCACACCGGGGAGCTGTTTTTT.

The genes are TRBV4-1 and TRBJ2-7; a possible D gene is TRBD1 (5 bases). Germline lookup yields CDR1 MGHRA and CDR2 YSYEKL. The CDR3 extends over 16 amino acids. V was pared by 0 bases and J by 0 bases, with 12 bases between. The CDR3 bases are TGCGCCAGCAGCCAAGAAGGGCCAGGGTCCTCCTACGAGCAGTACTTC. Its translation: CASSQEGPGSSYEQYF.